Presented here are 5 T cell receptor beta chains from one specimen sequenced in a study of OX40 agonist ivuxolimab in advanced cancers. Sequencing used immunoSEQ multiplex PCR; TCRdb keeps in-frame clones, though not all of them. Of tens of thousands of clones listed, around four fifths are singletons. The source material was CD4+ or CD8+ T cells sorted from blood, sampled in a trial of the OX40 agonist ivuxolimab. The receptors shown here come from an adult with an advanced solid tumor such as melanoma, head and neck, liver or kidney cancer.

The V call is TRBV5-1, the J call TRBJ2-4; 9 bases match TRBD1. In germline, CDR1 is SGHRS, CDR2 YFSETQ. V dropped 4 bases and J dropped 3; count of bases not matched to a gene: 5. The CDR3 extends over 15 amino acids. In nucleotides, the CDR3 is TGCGCCAGCAGCGACGGACAGGGGAGCAAAAACATTCAGTACTTC. It specifies CASSDGQGSKNIQYF. Full variable domain (rest looked up from reference TRBV5-1 and TRBJ2-4): KAGVTQTPRYLIKTRGQQVTLSCSPISGHRSVSWYQQTPGQGLQFLFEYFSETQRNKGNFPGRFSGRQFSNSRSEMNVSTLELGDSALYLCASSDGQGSKNIQYFGAGTRLSVL.

The chain combines TRBV6-1 with TRBJ1-5, with TRBD1 identical over 9 bases. This CDR3 has 16 amino acids. The V gene end was trimmed by 4 bases and the J gene end by 7 bases; junction bases not matched to a gene: 11. Germline values: CDR1 MNHNS, CDR2 SASEGT. The CDR3 reads CASSVRTGTGSQPQHF. The CDR3 DNA reads TGTGCCAGCAGTGTTAGGACCGGGACAGGGAGCCAGCCCCAGCATTTT.

The chain combines TRBV25-1 with TRBJ1-2, with D tentatively TRBD1 (5 bases). The V end was cut by 1 base, the J end by 8 bases, with 14 bases between. Germline CDR1 MGHDK, CDR2 SYGVNS. CDR3 length: 14 residues. The CDR3 here is CASSEWGFDWGYTF. The CDR3 coding sequence is TGTGCCAGCAGTGAATGGGGCTTCGACTGGGGCTACACCTTC.

V gene TRBV6-5 combines with J gene TRBJ1-2, with D tentatively TRBD1 (6 bases). The CDR3 runs 15 residues. Trimming shortened V by 2 bases and J by 8 bases, and 18 bases separated the two germline ends. Germline CDR1 MNHEY, CDR2 SVGAGI. DNA for the CDR3: TGTGCCAGCAGTTACGATGGGGGCGCGGGGTACGGCTACACCTTC. This codes for CASSYDGGAGYGYTF.

V and J are TRBV7-9 and TRBJ2-7, with D maybe TRBD2 (6 bases). The CDR3 runs to 14 residues. V shed 2 bases and J shed 7 bases, with 15 bases lying between them. Germline loops: CDR1 SEHNR, CDR2 FQNEAQ (reference sequence). CDR3 in DNA: TGTGCCAGCAGCTTACTGACTAGTGGGCGGGAGCAGTACTTC. Translating gives CASSLLTSGREQYF. Variable domain in full (rest from reference TRBV7-9 and TRBJ2-7): DTGVSQNPRHKITKRGQNVTFRCDPISEHNRLYWYRQTLGQGPEFLTYFQNEAQLEKSRLLSDRFSAERPKGSFSTLEIQRTEQGDSAMYLCASSLLTSGREQYFGPGTRLTVT.